This is a list of T cell receptor beta chains from one sample in a study of early T cells in non-severe SARS-CoV-2 infection. TCRdb ran MiXCR on the 5' RACE reads and lists one entry per CDR3 protein. The table records about 21,000 distinct CDR3 sequences, around 6% of them present only once. The sample in question was whole blood, obtained at baseline. The source of these receptors is an adult who was a healthcare worker with PCR-confirmed SARS-CoV-2 infection or an uninfected control (not recorded which). Each CDR3 is given with its conserved first and last residue. D genes are given only for firm matches. Only some rows state a clone size, as once, few, many or a class for expanded clones.

V gene	clone size	CDR3 length	D gene	J gene	CDR3 protein	CDR3 DNA
TRBV28	few	13	.	TRBJ1-3	CAISPIGTRTIYF	TGTGCCATCAGTCCTATAGGCACTCGCACCATATATTTT
TRBV7-6	many	15	.	TRBJ1-5	CASSLGPRQDQPQHF	TGTGCCAGCAGCTTAGGACCCAGGCAGGATCAGCCCCAGCATTTT
TRBV6-1	few	16	TRBD1	TRBJ2-1	CASSEQDRGSYYEQFF	TGTGCCAGCAGTGAGCAGGACAGGGGGTCATATTATGAGCAGTTCTTC
TRBV20-1	many	15	TRBD2	TRBJ2-7	CSARDSPSGSYEQYF	TGCAGTGCTAGAGATTCCCCTAGCGGTTCTTACGAGCAGTACTTC
TRBV6-1	medium-sized	15	.	TRBJ1-1	CASSDLRKVNTEAFF	TGTGCCAGCAGTGATCTCCGTAAAGTGAACACTGAAGCTTTCTTT
TRBV3-1	.	16	TRBD2	TRBJ2-5	CASSQVRLAGRETQYF	TGTGCCAGCAGCCAAGTCCGGCTAGCGGGACGAGAGACCCAGTACTTC
TRBV9	many	16	TRBD1	TRBJ2-1	CASSVAYRGLTNEQFF	TGTGCCAGCAGCGTAGCTTACAGGGGGCTTACTAATGAGCAGTTCTTC
TRBV6-2/TRBV6-3	medium-sized	16	TRBD1	TRBJ2-2	CASRDRGLANTGELFF	TGTGCCAGCAGAGACAGGGGTCTCGCGAACACCGGGGAGCTGTTTTTT
TRBV12-3/TRBV12-4	many	13	.	TRBJ2-3	CASSLDSQITQYF	TGTGCCAGCAGTTTGGATTCCCAAATTACGCAGTATTTT
TRBV6-2/TRBV6-3	many	18	.	TRBJ1-2	CASSYSPGSGNRHYGYTF	TGTGCCAGCAGTTACTCACCGGGGTCTGGAAACAGGCACTATGGCTACACCTTC
TRBV19	many	14	.	TRBJ1-4	CASSQGPSDEKLFF	TGTGCCAGTAGCCAGGGACCTTCGGATGAAAAACTGTTTTTT